The 15 T cell receptor beta chains in this list originate from one sample, sequenced in a study of shared T cell receptors in the human thymus. Clones were sequenced by immunoSEQ multiplex PCR, and TCRdb holds only the in-frame ones, with some missing. The sample holds about 710,000 clones, approximately 89% seen once. These sequences were also reported in another study, on human thymus T cells.

The sequenced sample was thymocytes. The source of these receptors is a boy in the first two years of life with a congenital heart defect.

The V gene is TRBV5-7, the J gene TRBJ2-5; D unresolved. TRBV5-7 is an open reading frame, and its role is uncertain. V lost 4 bases to trimming and J lost 1 base, with 14 bases between them. The CDR3 loop spans 15 amino acids. CDR3 sequence: CASSPFAGGQETQYF. DNA for the CDR3: TGTGCCAGCAGCCCGTTTGCCGGTGGCCAAGAGACCCAGTACTTC.

The rearrangement joins TRBV4-3 to TRBJ1-2; a possible D gene is TRBD1 (5 bases). Trimming took 0 bases from V and 5 from J, leaving 31 bases between them. The CDR3 consists of 21 residues. Germline V gives CDR1 LGHNA, CDR2 YSLEER. The CDR3, as DNA: TGCGCCAGCAGCCAAGATTTCCGGAGACTTGAGACAGAGGATGAGAGGTATGGCTACACCTTC. Amino acids: CASSQDFRRLETEDERYGYTF.

The chain has TRBV4-3 and TRBJ2-3; D is possibly TRBD2 (5 bases). The CDR3 is 17 residues long. CDR1 LGHNA and CDR2 YSLEER come from the germline V gene. Trimming cost V 0 bases and J 0 bases, with 13 bases left between them. As DNA, the CDR3 is TGCGCCAGCAGCCAAGATGCAGAGCGGCCTAGCACAGATACGCAGTATTTT. Translation gives CASSQDAERPSTDTQYF.

The chain links TRBV10-3 to TRBJ1-1, with 8 nucleotides matching TRBD1. After removal of 5 bases from V and 1 base from J, the junction contained 3 bases not matched to a gene. There are 14 residues in the CDR3. CDR1 is ENHRY, CDR2 SYGVKD, per germline. The CDR3 region has the DNA TGTGCCATCAGTCCCGGGACAGGGAACACTGAAGCTTTCTTT. Translation: CAISPGTGNTEAFF.

This sequence joins TRBV19 and TRBJ2-6; 11 bases line up with TRBD1. The length of the CDR3 is 17 residues. The V and J ends lost 7 bases and 0 bases, in that order; junction bases with no gene match: 5. Looked up from germline, CDR1 is LNHDA and CDR2 is SQIVND (reference sequence). CDR3 residues: CASTRDRGFSGANVLTF. Here the CDR3 DNA reads TGTGCCAGTACCCGGGACAGGGGGTTCTCTGGGGCCAACGTCCTGACTTTC.

V gene TRBV7-9 combines with J gene TRBJ1-4, with TRBD1 as a possible D gene (5 bases). This CDR3 contains 12 residues. Per germline, CDR1 SEHNR and CDR2 FQNEAQ (reference sequence). V was clipped by 5 bases and J by 10 bases, with 11 bases between them. The DNA of the CDR3 is TGTGCCAGCAGCCCGACAGTCGGAAAACTGTTTTTT. It translates to CASSPTVGKLFF.

The genes are TRBV19 and TRBJ1-5, with D perhaps TRBD1 (5 bases). Trimming pared 4 bases from V and 6 bases from J, leaving 13 bases between. Germline lookup yields CDR1 LNHDA and CDR2 SQIVND (reference sequence). The CDR3 consists of 14 residues. The chain's CDR3 is CASSNQAGFQPQHF. CDR3 DNA: TGTGCCAGTAGTAACCAAGCAGGGTTTCAGCCCCAGCATTTT.

The genes are TRBV30 and TRBJ1-2; D might be TRBD1 (6 bases). The CDR3 has 16 residues. The germline CDR1 and CDR2 sequences are GTSNPN and SVGIG (reference sequence). The germline V and J ends were trimmed by 2 bases and 8 bases, with 24 bases remaining between them. The CDR3, as DNA: TGTGCCTGGAGTACTCCTCGACAGGCCAAAGGGGGAGGCTACACCTTC. This gives the protein CAWSTPRQAKGGGYTF.

The chain is built from TRBV7-8 and TRBJ1-1; possibly TRBD1 for D (6 bases). The CDR3 totals 15 residues. Per the germline V gene, CDR1 is SGHVS and CDR2 is FQNEAQ. Trimming left V 2 bases short and J 0 bases short, with 10 bases between. The CDR3 protein is CASSLSTGLNTEAFF. The CDR3 DNA reads as TGTGCCAGCAGCTTAAGTACAGGGTTGAACACTGAAGCTTTCTTT. The whole variable domain, filled in from reference TRBV7-8 and TRBJ1-1, reads GAGVSQSPRYKVAKRGQDVALRCDPISGHVSLFWYQQALGQGPEFLTYFQNEAQLDKSGLPSDRFFAERPEGSVSTLKIQRTQQEDSAVYLCASSLSTGLNTEAFFGQGTRLTVV.

The chain recombines TRBV25-1 with TRBJ1-1, with D tentatively TRBD1 (5 bases). V lost 4 bases and J lost 5, with 23 bases in between. From germline, CDR1 is MGHDK and CDR2 SYGVNS. The CDR3 runs 17 residues. The CDR3 region has the DNA TGTGCCAGCAGTGGGGTCGGGCCTGACAGCCAGAGGACTGAAGCTTTCTTT. Translation: CASSGVGPDSQRTEAFF.

The CDR3 sequence is CASSSPGQGAAGYTF. As DNA, the CDR3 is TGTGCCAGCAGCTCACCGGGACAGGGGGCGGCCGGCTACACCTTC. V gene TRBV7-2 combines with J gene TRBJ1-2, with TRBD1 matching over 12 bases. Trimming at V came to 4 bases and at J to 8 bases, leaving 8 bases not matched to a gene. CDR3 length equals 15 residues. CDR1 is SGHTA and CDR2 is FQGNSA in the germline V gene.

This chain links TRBV28 with TRBJ1-2, with 11 bases identical to TRBD1. Germline loops: CDR1 MDHEN, CDR2 SYDVKM. V was clipped by 3 bases and J by 8 bases; unmatched bases: 8. This CDR3 contains 15 residues. The CDR3 nucleotides are TGTGCCAGCAGTTTCGACGGACAGGGGGCAGACGGCTACACCTTC. Protein sequence: CASSFDGQGADGYTF.

The chain employs TRBV6-1 and TRBJ1-5, with 9 bases aligning to TRBD1. This CDR3 has 14 amino acids. In germline, CDR1 is MNHNS, CDR2 SASEGT. V shed 5 bases, J shed 5 bases, and the junction held 4 bases outside the gene matches. CDR3 DNA sequence: TGTGCCAGCAGTTCGGACAGGGGTGATCAGCCCCAGCATTTT. Residues: CASSSDRGDQPQHF.

The count of this clone is one. The chain uses TRBV5-1 and TRBJ2-2; 7 bases fit TRBD2. The germline CDR1 and CDR2 sequences are SGHRS and YFSETQ. The J segment lost 4 bases and the V segment lost 1 base, leaving 4 bases of the junction unmatched. The CDR3 contains 15 residues. The CDR3 DNA follows: TGCGCCAGCAGCTTGTTCGGGAGGCGCACCGGGGAGCTGTTTTTT. Amino acids: CASSLFGRRTGELFF.

V usage is TRBV27 and J usage is TRBJ2-7; 7 positions agree with TRBD1. The CDR3 is made up of 14 amino acids. Germline loops: CDR1 MNHEY, CDR2 SMNVEV (reference sequence). V shed 5 bases and J 2 bases; nucleotides not matched to a gene: 6. CDR3 sequence reads: CASSPRDSPYEQYF. CDR3 DNA: TGTGCCAGCAGTCCCCGGGACAGCCCCTACGAGCAGTACTTC.